This T cell receptor (beta chain) was profiled in a study of beta chain features in type 1 diabetes. The CDR3 covers 11 residues. Trimming took 11 bases from V and 8 from J, leaving 13 bases between them. Germline V gene lookup returns CDR1 ENHRY and CDR2 SYGVKD. What was sequenced were expressed TCRB transcripts, since all of the isolated RNA had been reverse transcribed. TCRdb's table, derived via immunoSEQ multiplex PCR, lists solely in-frame clones and lacks some. This sample carries hundreds of thousands of clones, roughly a sixth of them seen once, and the ten largest clones take more than 0.08%.

The chain couples TRBV10-3 to TRBJ1-3; no reliable D call. The sequence came from a man aged 18 to 29 in good health. Source material: naive CD4+ T cells from blood. The CDR3 loop is CASGRADTIYF. In DNA, the CDR3 is TGTGCCTCGGGGAGGGCGGACACCATATATTTT.